The clone carrying this T cell receptor beta chain was counted ten times or more. Via MiXCR, TCRdb re-called the 5' RACE reads, giving one row per CDR3 protein. The table records 200,000 to 250,000 distinct CDR3 sequences, 7.5% of them present only once. The source of the sample is a study of identical twins. The same sample was also used in a study of yellow fever vaccine responses in identical twins.

Sequencing was carried out using memory (CD45RO+) T cells sorted from blood. The TCR originated in a woman between 18 and 30 years old in good health.

The CDR3 DNA sequence: TGCGCCAGCAGCTTGCAGGGTAGCACAGATACGCAGTATTTT. Its translation is CASSLQGSTDTQYF. This chain connects TRBV5-1 to TRBJ2-3; tentative D call: TRBD1 (5 bases). The CDR3 covers 14 residues. Germline CDR1 SGHRS, CDR2 YFSETQ. With 1 base removed from V and 0 bases from J, the gap between germline ends came to 6 bases.